Listed here are 27 T cell receptor beta chains from one sample, sequenced in a study of T cell responses to AZD1222 COVID-19 vaccine. This table comes from immunoSEQ multiplex PCR, and its TCRdb copy is limited to in-frame clones, with some not included. The sample records 100,000 to 150,000 clones, roughly 90% being singletons. The specimen comprised peripheral blood, sampled on day 0 of AZD1222 vaccination. The receptors derive from an adult in good health.

The gene calls are TRBV4-3 and TRBJ1-3; unclear D gene. Germline lookup yields CDR1 LGHNA and CDR2 YSLEER. The CDR3 totals 19 residues. V was cut by 3 bases and J by 0 bases, with 21 bases left in between. The CDR3 region is CASSHPILDDPLSGNTIYF. The CDR3 nucleotides are TGCGCCAGCAGCCACCCGATACTAGATGACCCCCTCTCTGGAAACACCATATATTTT.

This chain links TRBV6-8 with TRBJ2-2, with 8 bases aligning to TRBD1. Germline CDR1 reads MNHGY; CDR2 reads SAAAGT. This CDR3 has 16 amino acids. Germline trimming cut 5 bases from V and 5 bases from J; bases unmatched to any gene: 10. The CDR3, as DNA: TGTGCCAGCAGTACTAGGACAGGGATTCGGACCGGGGAGCTGTTTTTT. This sequence encodes CASSTRTGIRTGELFF.

This clone was recorded once. The chain uses TRBV5-4 and TRBJ2-2, with D possibly TRBD1 on 5 matching bases. CDR3 length: 15 amino acids. The V gene's germline CDR1 is SGHNT and CDR2 YYREEE (reference sequence). V was cut by 2 bases and J by 2 bases, with 10 bases left in between. The CDR3 region is CASSFKGANTGELFF. The CDR3 region has the DNA TGTGCCAGCAGCTTTAAAGGGGCCAACACCGGGGAGCTGTTTTTT. Looking up the rest from reference TRBV5-4 and TRBJ2-2 gives the full variable domain: ETGVTQSPTHLIKTRGQQVTLRCSSQSGHNTVSWYQQALGQGPQFIFQYYREEENGRGNFPPRFSGLQFPNYSSELNVNALELDDSALYLCASSFKGANTGELFFGEGSRLTVL.

This clone showed up just a few times. The chain carries TRBV27 and TRBJ1-5; weak D call: TRBD1 (5 bases). V dropped 3 bases and J dropped 9 bases, with 15 bases sitting between them. The CDR3 runs 14 residues. In germline, CDR1 is MNHEY, CDR2 SMNVEV (reference sequence). The CDR3 spells CASSFTQGRGPQHF. The DNA for the CDR3 is TGTGCCAGCAGTTTCACTCAGGGTCGGGGGCCCCAGCATTTT.

This sequence joins TRBV4-3 and TRBJ2-7, with D uncertain. Germline V gene data show CDR1 as LGHNA and CDR2 as YSLEER. The CDR3 loop spans 17 amino acids. V was clipped by 0 bases and J by 3 bases, with 18 bases between them. CDR3 sequence reads: CASSQDFSQAASYEQYF. The CDR3 DNA reads as TGCGCCAGCAGCCAAGATTTTTCTCAAGCAGCTAGCTACGAGCAGTACTTC.

The chain has TRBV7-2 and TRBJ2-5, with TRBD1 matching over 9 bases. Germline V CDR1 and CDR2: SGHTA, FQGNSA. The ends lost 5 bases at V and 5 bases at J; junction bases unmatched: 3. The length of the CDR3 is 13 residues. The DNA for the CDR3 is TGTGCCAGCAGCCCGGGACAGGGTGAGACCCAGTACTTC. Its translation: CASSPGQGETQYF.

The CDR3 loop reads CATRGDRAHEQYF. The CDR3 bases are TGTGCCACCCGGGGGGACAGGGCTCACGAGCAGTACTTC. V gene TRBV6-5 combines with J gene TRBJ2-7; 9 positions agree with TRBD1. This CDR3 region has 13 residues. Germline V gives CDR1 MNHEY, CDR2 SVGAGI. Unmatched junction bases numbered 9, after V lost 10 bases and J lost 5 bases.

The chain is built from TRBV4-2 and TRBJ2-3; 14 nucleotides agree with TRBD2. V gave up 0 bases and J gave up 4 bases; unmatched junction bases: 9. Germline CDR1 LGHNA, CDR2 YNFKEQ. The CDR3 has 19 amino acids. Here the CDR3 DNA reads TGTGCCAGCAGCCAAGATAGACTAGCGGGGGGGCCCCCCTCAGATACGCAGTATTTT. Its translation is CASSQDRLAGGPPSDTQYF.

V and J are TRBV7-9 and TRBJ1-1, with no clear D. The V gene lost 3 bases and the J gene lost 5 bases, with 4 bases spanning the gap. From germline, CDR1 is SEHNR and CDR2 FQNEAQ (reference sequence). The CDR3 totals 11 residues. CDR3 DNA: TGTGCCAGCAGCTTTCGAACTGAAGCTTTCTTT. Translating gives CASSFRTEAFF.

This chain connects TRBV4-1 to TRBJ1-5; D is unclear. Trimming pared 4 bases from V and 2 bases from J, leaving 15 bases between. The CDR3 runs to 16 residues. Germline assignment: CDR1 MGHRA and CDR2 YSYEKL. CDR3 residues: CASSLLWPDGNQPQHF. CDR3 DNA sequence: TGCGCCAGCAGCCTCTTATGGCCTGATGGCAATCAGCCCCAGCATTTT.

There are a few counts of this clone. The chain carries TRBV12-3 or TRBV12-4 and TRBJ1-5; D is unclear. Trimming shortened V by 3 bases and J by 5 bases, and 5 bases separated the two germline ends. The CDR3 sequence is 12 residues long. CDR3 DNA sequence: TGTGCCAGCAGTTTTGGGTATCAGCCCCAGCATTTT. Protein: CASSFGYQPQHF.

The rearrangement links TRBV6-5 to TRBJ1-3, with D uncertain. V lost 2 bases to trimming and J lost 0 bases, with 11 bases between them. CDR3 length: 16 amino acids. The germline gives CDR1 MNHEY, CDR2 SVGAGI. DNA of the CDR3: TGTGCCAGCAGTTACGCGGTCCCGATCTCTGGAAACACCATATATTTT. It yields the protein CASSYAVPISGNTIYF.

The chain recombines TRBV2 with TRBJ1-1, with no clear D. Germline assignment: CDR1 SNHLY and CDR2 FYNNEI. The CDR3 consists of 12 residues. Trimming shortened V by 8 bases and J by 0 bases, and 7 bases separated the two germline ends. The CDR3 DNA is TGTGCCAGCCAACGAATGAACACTGAAGCTTTCTTT. Translated: CASQRMNTEAFF.

V and J are TRBV9 and TRBJ2-3; the D gene is possibly TRBD1 (6 bases). The germline V gene has CDR1 SGDLS and CDR2 YYNGEE. The CDR3 runs 17 residues. The germline V and J ends were trimmed by 0 bases and 4 bases, with 18 bases remaining between them. CDR3 bases: TGTGCCAGCAGCGTAGTCACAGGGTCGGTGGGGGCAGATACGCAGTATTTT. Translating it yields CASSVVTGSVGADTQYF.

The J gene is TRBJ1-6, the V gene TRBV4-3, with D unresolved. CDR3 size: 15 residues. Trimming left V 0 bases short and J 7 bases short, with 10 bases between. CDR1 and CDR2 from the germline V gene are LGHNA and YSLEER. Written as DNA, the CDR3 is TGCGCCAGCAGCCAAGATCTTTACTTGAATTCACCCCTCCACTTT. It yields the protein CASSQDLYLNSPLHF.

The chain combines TRBV27 with TRBJ1-1; no clear D gene. The germline V gene encodes CDR1 MNHEY and CDR2 SMNVEV (reference sequence). The ends were cut back, 7 bases at V and 0 bases at J, with 15 bases in the middle. The CDR3 is 15 amino acids. CDR3 in DNA: TGTGCCAGCACCCAGTGGGCAGTTATGAACACTGAAGCTTTCTTT. Amino acid sequence: CASTQWAVMNTEAFF.

This sequence joins TRBV27 and TRBJ1-2; 8 bases are a match to TRBD1. This CDR3 contains 13 residues. The germline V gene encodes CDR1 MNHEY and CDR2 SMNVEV (reference sequence). V shed 2 bases and J 7 bases; nucleotides not matched to a gene: 3. CDR3 region: CASSLGQGRGYTF. CDR3 sequence (DNA): TGTGCCAGCAGTTTAGGACAGGGTCGTGGCTACACCTTC.

The rearrangement joins TRBV13 to TRBJ2-5; possibly TRBD1 or TRBD2 for D (5 bases each). The ends were cut back, 4 bases at V and 4 bases at J, with 13 bases in the middle. The V gene's germline CDR1 is PRHDT and CDR2 FYEKMQ (reference sequence). This CDR3 is built from 14 residues. The CDR3 loop reads CASSSGTLVETQYF. The CDR3 DNA is TGTGCCAGCAGCTCGGGGACCTTAGTAGAGACCCAGTACTTC.

The chain has TRBV9 and TRBJ2-1; maybe TRBD1 (6 bases). Germline V lookup: CDR1 SGDLS, CDR2 YYNGEE. Trimming took off 3 bases at V and 10 bases at J, with 11 bases between the two ends. The CDR3 is made up of 12 amino acids. The CDR3: CASSAQGREQFF. DNA for the CDR3: TGTGCCAGCAGCGCACAGGGACGGGAGCAGTTCTTC.

V is TRBV7-9 and J is TRBJ1-4, with TRBD1 matching 8 bases. With V trimmed by 3 bases and J by 4 bases, 10 bases remained unmatched. The CDR3 spans 17 residues. CDR1 SEHNR and CDR2 FQNEAQ come from the germline V gene (reference sequence). This chain's CDR3 is CASSFRQGAHGNEKLFF. CDR3 in DNA: TGTGCCAGCAGCTTTCGCCAGGGGGCGCATGGTAATGAAAAACTGTTTTTT.

This chain joins TRBV5-4 and TRBJ2-1; TRBD2 aligns across 10 bases. Germline lookup yields CDR1 SGHNT and CDR2 YYREEE (reference sequence). This CDR3 is 16 amino acids long. V shed 2 bases, J shed 9 bases, and the junction held 11 bases outside the gene matches. The CDR3 region is CASSLKMSGGAAEQFF. In DNA form, the CDR3 reads TGTGCCAGCAGCTTAAAGATGAGCGGGGGGGCCGCTGAGCAGTTCTTC. The variable domain in full, completed from reference TRBV5-4 and TRBJ2-1, reads ETGVTQSPTHLIKTRGQQVTLRCSSQSGHNTVSWYQQALGQGPQFIFQYYREEENGRGNFPPRFSGLQFPNYSSELNVNALELDDSALYLCASSLKMSGGAAEQFFGPGTRLTVL.

The rearrangement joins TRBV6-5 to TRBJ2-7, with 11 bases lining up with TRBD1. Germline CDR1 is MNHEY and CDR2 is SVGAGI. The length of the CDR3 is 15 residues. V lost 4 bases, J lost 3 bases, and 5 bases stayed unmatched. The CDR3 DNA reads as TGTGCCAGCAGTTCCTTGGGGACAGGGGGCTACGAGCAGTACTTC. Protein sequence: CASSSLGTGGYEQYF.

The rearrangement links TRBV29-1 to TRBJ2-3; 10 bases are shared with TRBD1. The CDR3 totals 13 residues. The germline V gene encodes CDR1 SQVTM and CDR2 ANQGSEA. The V and J ends lost 8 bases and 7 bases, in that order; junction bases with no gene match: 9. The CDR3 loop is CSHLTGGAHTQYF. The CDR3 DNA reads as TGCAGCCACCTGACAGGGGGCGCACATACGCAGTATTTT.

A single count supports this clone. The chain recombines TRBV5-4 with TRBJ2-1; 7 nucleotides line up with TRBD1. Unmatched junction bases numbered 7, after V lost 0 bases and J lost 4 bases. This CDR3 is built from 16 residues. CDR1 and CDR2 from the germline V gene are SGHNT and YYREEE (reference sequence). CDR3 DNA sequence: TGTGCCAGCAGCTTGGGGGGGCAGGGGGTTTACAATGAGCAGTTCTTC. Translating gives CASSLGGQGVYNEQFF.

This sequence joins TRBV6-5 and TRBJ1-2, with D perhaps TRBD1 (6 bases). The CDR3 loop spans 15 amino acids. The V gene's germline CDR1 is MNHEY and CDR2 SVGAGI. V lost 5 bases to trimming and J lost 4 bases, with 17 bases between them. In DNA, the CDR3 is TGTGCCAGCAGTCACCCCGCAGAGGGGGGCTATGGCTACACCTTC. This codes for CASSHPAEGGYGYTF.

This rearrangement joins TRBV30 to TRBJ1-5; D is unclear. Trimming left V 1 base short and J 7 bases short, with 14 bases between. The CDR3 sequence is 14 residues long. Germline V gene sequence: CDR1 GTSNPN, CDR2 SVGIG (reference sequence). The chain's CDR3 is CAWSANSGEQPQHF. The CDR3 coding sequence is TGTGCCTGGAGTGCGAATAGTGGGGAACAGCCCCAGCATTTT.

The CDR3: CASSQQGLGGEQFF. The CDR3 bases are TGTGCCAGCAGCCAGCAAGGACTAGGGGGTGAGCAGTTCTTC. This chain uses TRBV3-1 (or the pseudogene TRBV3-2) with TRBJ2-1, with TRBD2 as a possible D gene (7 bases). Germline-derived CDR1 and CDR2 are LGHDT and YNNKEL (reference sequence). The length of the CDR3 is 14 residues. The ends were cut back, 3 bases at V and 9 bases at J, with 15 bases in the middle.